The rows below give T cell receptor beta chains drawn from one sample of a study of blood T cells in healthy people across ages. In TCRdb, the 5' RACE reads were re-called with MiXCR into one record per CDR3 protein. This sample yields hundreds of thousands of distinct CDR3 sequences, of which around 20% are seen a single time; approximately 3.6% belongs to the top ten. The sample taken for sequencing was blood. All receptors come from a man aged 70 or older in good health. Both conserved end residues are part of each CDR3. A D gene is named only where the DNA matches it firmly. Where a row states a size, it is once, few, many or the class of an expanded clone; other rows omit it.

V gene: TRBV7-8
D gene: .
J gene: TRBJ2-7
clone size: .
CDR3 protein: CASSSGGDSAYEQYF
CDR3 DNA: TGTGCCAGCAGCTCAGGGGGGGACTCTGCCTACGAGCAGTACTTC

V gene: TRBV20-1
D gene: TRBD2
J gene: TRBJ2-5
clone size: few
CDR3 protein: CSARSRLAGDLETQYF
CDR3 DNA: TGCAGTGCTAGATCACGACTAGCGGGAGATCTAGAGACCCAGTACTTC

V gene: TRBV5-1
D gene: .
J gene: TRBJ1-3
clone size: .
CDR3 protein: CASSLDTSSGNTIYF
CDR3 DNA: TGCGCCAGCAGCTTGGACACGAGCTCTGGAAACACCATATATTTT

V gene: TRBV12-3/TRBV12-4
D gene: TRBD1
J gene: TRBJ2-7
clone size: .
CDR3 protein: CASQAGGRYEQYF
CDR3 DNA: TGTGCCAGCCAGGCAGGGGGAAGGTACGAGCAGTACTTC

V gene: TRBV20-1
D gene: TRBD2
J gene: TRBJ2-1
clone size: .
CDR3 protein: CSASFRGGVNEQFF
CDR3 DNA: TGCAGTGCTAGTTTCCGCGGGGGAGTAAATGAGCAGTTCTTC

V gene: TRBV19
D gene: .
J gene: TRBJ2-1
clone size: .
CDR3 protein: CASSPGDSSSYNEQFF
CDR3 DNA: TGTGCCAGTAGTCCGGGGGACAGTAGCTCCTACAATGAGCAGTTCTTC

V gene: TRBV7-2
D gene: .
J gene: TRBJ2-3
clone size: .
CDR3 protein: CASSSAQGPDTQYF
CDR3 DNA: TGTGCCAGCAGCTCCGCCCAGGGCCCAGATACGCAGTATTTT

V gene: TRBV5-1
D gene: .
J gene: TRBJ2-7
clone size: .
CDR3 protein: CASSLDKTASEQYF
CDR3 DNA: TGCGCCAGCAGCCTGGACAAGACGGCCTCCGAGCAGTACTTC

V gene: TRBV27
D gene: TRBD1
J gene: TRBJ2-7
clone size: few
CDR3 protein: CASGRGQGSSYEQYF
CDR3 DNA: TGTGCCAGCGGACGAGGACAGGGTAGCTCCTACGAGCAGTACTTC

V gene: TRBV28
D gene: .
J gene: TRBJ1-2
clone size: .
CDR3 protein: CASSAHGERTF
CDR3 DNA: TGTGCCAGCAGTGCCCACGGGGAGAGGACCTTC

V gene: TRBV12-3/TRBV12-4
D gene: .
J gene: TRBJ2-7
clone size: .
CDR3 protein: CASSFLERDTYEQYF
CDR3 DNA: TGTGCCAGCAGTTTTCTGGAGCGGGACACCTACGAGCAGTACTTC

V gene: TRBV10-3
D gene: .
J gene: TRBJ2-7
clone size: .
CDR3 protein: CAISGGSSYEQYF
CDR3 DNA: TGTGCCATCAGTGGGGGCTCTTCCTACGAGCAGTACTTC

V gene: TRBV5-6
D gene: TRBD2
J gene: TRBJ2-1
clone size: many
CDR3 protein: CASSRGLALNEQFF
CDR3 DNA: TGTGCCAGCAGCCGGGGACTAGCGCTCAATGAGCAGTTCTTC

V gene: TRBV6-5
D gene: TRBD1
J gene: TRBJ2-7
clone size: few
CDR3 protein: CASSEGGTGVYEQYF
CDR3 DNA: TGTGCCAGCTCAGAGGGAGGGACAGGGGTTTACGAGCAGTACTTC

V gene: TRBV9
D gene: .
J gene: TRBJ2-3
clone size: .
CDR3 protein: CASSVLLASDTQYF
CDR3 DNA: TGTGCCAGCAGCGTCCTCCTAGCGTCAGATACGCAGTATTTT

V gene: TRBV27
D gene: .
J gene: TRBJ2-1
clone size: many
CDR3 protein: CASSFGTSALQGQFF
CDR3 DNA: TGTGCCAGCAGTTTTGGCACTAGCGCCCTACAGGGGCAGTTCTTC

V gene: TRBV10-3
D gene: TRBD1
J gene: TRBJ2-5
clone size: many
CDR3 protein: CASKPGQGEETQYF
CDR3 DNA: TGTGCCAGTAAACCGGGACAGGGTGAAGAGACCCAGTACTTC

V gene: TRBV7-9
D gene: TRBD1
J gene: TRBJ2-7
clone size: .
CDR3 protein: CASSLTLVTGAYEQYF
CDR3 DNA: TGTGCCAGCAGCTTAACCCTCGTAACAGGGGCCTACGAGCAGTACTTC

V gene: TRBV5-1
D gene: .
J gene: TRBJ2-5
clone size: few
CDR3 protein: CASSLLPGQETQYF
CDR3 DNA: TGCGCCAGCAGCTTGCTTCCCGGCCAAGAGACCCAGTACTTC

V gene: TRBV6-1
D gene: .
J gene: TRBJ2-2
clone size: .
CDR3 protein: CASSDSGAKLFF
CDR3 DNA: TGTGCCAGCAGTGACTCGGGGGCCAAGCTGTTTTTT

V gene: TRBV28
D gene: .
J gene: TRBJ1-4
clone size: few
CDR3 protein: CASSLTATEKLFF
CDR3 DNA: TGTGCCAGCAGTCTGACAGCTACTGAAAAACTGTTTTTT

V gene: TRBV6-5
D gene: TRBD1
J gene: TRBJ1-2
clone size: .
CDR3 protein: CASSPGTATHGYTF
CDR3 DNA: TGTGCCAGCAGCCCTGGGACAGCGACGCATGGCTACACCTTC

V gene: TRBV30
D gene: .
J gene: TRBJ1-4
clone size: few
CDR3 protein: CAWSARYNEKLFF
CDR3 DNA: TGTGCCTGGAGCGCCCGTTATAATGAAAAACTGTTTTTT

V gene: TRBV5-1
D gene: TRBD2
J gene: TRBJ2-7
clone size: few
CDR3 protein: CASSPGTSGPTYEQYF
CDR3 DNA: TGCGCCAGCAGTCCCGGGACTAGCGGACCAACCTACGAGCAGTACTTC

V gene: TRBV28
D gene: .
J gene: TRBJ1-6
clone size: .
CDR3 protein: CASSLGGPNSPLHF
CDR3 DNA: TGTGCCAGCAGTTTAGGCGGGCCAAATTCACCCCTCCACTTT

V gene: TRBV29-1
D gene: TRBD2
J gene: TRBJ2-1
clone size: .
CDR3 protein: CSARGASGYNEQFF
CDR3 DNA: TGCAGCGCCCGTGGGGCTAGCGGGTACAATGAGCAGTTCTTC

V gene: TRBV7-2
D gene: .
J gene: TRBJ2-1
clone size: .
CDR3 protein: CASSLYGTNNEQSF
CDR3 DNA: TGTGCCAGCAGCTTATACGGGACGAATAATGAGCAGTCCTTC

V gene: TRBV29-1
D gene: .
J gene: TRBJ2-4
clone size: .
CDR3 protein: CSVAIIAKNIQYF
CDR3 DNA: TGCAGCGTTGCGATTATAGCCAAAAACATTCAGTACTTC

V gene: TRBV6-6
D gene: .
J gene: TRBJ2-3
clone size: .
CDR3 protein: CASTQKGGPDTQYF
CDR3 DNA: TGTGCCAGCACCCAGAAAGGGGGTCCAGATACGCAGTATTTT

V gene: TRBV28
D gene: .
J gene: TRBJ2-1
clone size: .
CDR3 protein: CASSPPWPQGSYNEQFF
CDR3 DNA: TGTGCCAGCAGTCCTCCTTGGCCCCAGGGCTCCTACAATGAGCAGTTCTTC

V gene: TRBV7-9
D gene: .
J gene: TRBJ1-2
clone size: few
CDR3 protein: CASSLASGVDGYTF
CDR3 DNA: TGTGCCAGCAGCTTAGCTTCTGGGGTAGATGGCTACACCTTC

V gene: TRBV7-6
D gene: .
J gene: TRBJ2-7
clone size: many
CDR3 protein: CASSSSPGYEQYF
CDR3 DNA: TGTGCCAGCAGCTCCTCCCCGGGCTACGAGCAGTACTTC

V gene: TRBV18
D gene: TRBD1
J gene: TRBJ1-4
clone size: .
CDR3 protein: CASTRTGGVEKLFF
CDR3 DNA: TGTGCCAGCACGCGGACAGGGGGAGTGGAAAAACTGTTTTTT

V gene: TRBV4-1
D gene: .
J gene: TRBJ2-1
clone size: few
CDR3 protein: CASSRSLEEEQFF
CDR3 DNA: TGCGCCAGCAGCCGATCTTTGGAGGAGGAGCAGTTCTTC

V gene: TRBV5-5
D gene: .
J gene: TRBJ1-4
clone size: few
CDR3 protein: CASSLELPDSKKLFF
CDR3 DNA: TGTGCCAGCAGCTTGGAACTTCCAGACAGCAAAAAACTGTTTTTT

V gene: TRBV18
D gene: TRBD2
J gene: TRBJ2-1
clone size: many
CDR3 protein: CASSPLGTNYNEQFF
CDR3 DNA: TGTGCCAGCTCACCCCTCGGGACTAACTACAATGAGCAGTTCTTC

V gene: TRBV29-1
D gene: TRBD2
J gene: TRBJ2-1
clone size: .
CDR3 protein: CSVEDKLAGAYNEQFF
CDR3 DNA: TGCAGCGTTGAAGATAAACTAGCGGGAGCCTACAATGAGCAGTTCTTC

V gene: TRBV4-3
D gene: .
J gene: TRBJ2-7
clone size: few
CDR3 protein: CASSQFWGAGEQYF
CDR3 DNA: TGCGCCAGCAGCCAATTTTGGGGGGCGGGCGAGCAGTACTTC

V gene: TRBV6-5
D gene: .
J gene: TRBJ2-7
clone size: .
CDR3 protein: CASSSPVGFSSSYEQYF
CDR3 DNA: TGTGCCAGCAGTTCCCCTGTCGGGTTTTCCAGCTCCTACGAGCAGTACTTC

V gene: TRBV3-1
D gene: .
J gene: TRBJ2-5
clone size: .
CDR3 protein: CASSFRFREKETQYF
CDR3 DNA: TGTGCCAGCAGCTTCCGCTTTCGGGAGAAGGAGACCCAGTACTTC

V gene: TRBV15
D gene: .
J gene: TRBJ2-2
clone size: .
CDR3 protein: CATRTLGRDTGELFF
CDR3 DNA: TGTGCCACCAGGACCCTGGGGCGGGATACCGGGGAGCTGTTTTTT

V gene: TRBV7-2
D gene: .
J gene: TRBJ2-5
clone size: .
CDR3 protein: CASSLYRAPEGETQYF
CDR3 DNA: TGTGCCAGCAGCTTATACCGGGCCCCCGAGGGGGAGACCCAGTACTTC

V gene: TRBV9
D gene: .
J gene: TRBJ2-3
clone size: .
CDR3 protein: CASSVGFTDTQYF
CDR3 DNA: TGTGCCAGCAGCGTAGGGTTCACAGATACGCAGTATTTT

V gene: TRBV6-1
D gene: .
J gene: TRBJ2-6
clone size: .
CDR3 protein: CASRRHYRDDQLVGANVLTF
CDR3 DNA: TGTGCCAGCAGACGACATTACCGGGACGACCAATTGGTCGGGGCCAACGTCCTGACTTTC

V gene: TRBV12-3/TRBV12-4
D gene: .
J gene: TRBJ1-1
clone size: .
CDR3 protein: CASQVPPSEAFF
CDR3 DNA: TGTGCCTCACAGGTACCACCTTCCGAAGCTTTCTTT

V gene: TRBV20-1
D gene: .
J gene: TRBJ1-1
clone size: .
CDR3 protein: CSATKNTEAFF
CDR3 DNA: TGCAGTGCCACGAAGAACACTGAAGCTTTCTTT

V gene: TRBV7-9
D gene: .
J gene: TRBJ1-1
clone size: .
CDR3 protein: CASSFSPQNTEAFF
CDR3 DNA: TGTGCCAGCAGTTTCTCCCCTCAGAACACTGAAGCTTTCTTT

V gene: TRBV7-9
D gene: TRBD2
J gene: TRBJ2-1
clone size: few
CDR3 protein: CASSLTSMNEQFF
CDR3 DNA: TGTGCCAGCAGCCTGACTAGCATGAATGAGCAGTTCTTC